The TCR beta chain under discussion was sequenced for a study of Graves' ophthalmopathy and Graves' hyperthyroidism. Across the whole study: There was a collection of peripheral blood at initial diagnosis, before any treatment. Notes on the study in general: For separating ophthalmopathy from stable hyperthyroidism, a 13-signature model gave less than 90% sensitivity and 81.08% specificity.

As the template, RNA transcripts were used to amplify TCR beta CDR3 regions. RT-PCR was first run with HTBI primers, then multiplex PCR in a second round. TCRdb recomputed calls from the multiplex PCR reads with MiXCR, one row per CDR3 protein. The sample holds hundreds of thousands of distinct CDR3 sequences, under 50% seen once. Isolation of PBMCs was performed using 10 ml of fresh peripheral blood. A remark on this clonotype: Antigen: not known.

The CDR3 has 14 amino acids. The germline V gene encodes CDR1 SGHTA and CDR2 FQGNSA. V trimming: 11 bases; J trimming: 1 base; junction bases outside the gene matches: 9. The sample was peripheral blood. This TCR derives from an adult man with Graves' ophthalmopathy. The chain combines TRBV7-2 with TRBJ1-1, with 8 nucleotides matching TRBD1. The CDR3 is CAWSVDRANTEAFF. DNA of the CDR3: TGTGCCTGGAGTGTGGACAGGGCGAACACTGAAGCTTTCTTT.